This entry lists 6 T cell receptor beta chains sequenced from one sample in a study of T cell repertoires in cytomegalovirus infection. Via MiXCR, TCRdb re-called the reads, giving one row per CDR3 protein. The table records roughly 760,000 distinct CDR3 sequences, approximately 34% of them present only once. The sequenced material came from PBMCs. These receptors all come from a human donor in good health (CMV status not recorded). Some clones in this sample may be carry-over from other donors' samples.

DNA for the CDR3: TGTGCCAGCAGCTGGGAGACAGGGTTTTATTCACCCCTCCACTTT. As protein: CASSWETGFYSPLHF. The V and J genes are TRBV28 and TRBJ1-6; 7 positions match TRBD1. V shed 6 bases and J 8 bases; nucleotides not matched to a gene: 10. CDR1 MDHEN and CDR2 SYDVKM come from the germline V gene. The CDR3 sequence is 15 residues long.

J is TRBJ1-1 and V is TRBV4-2; unclear D gene. Germline V gene data show CDR1 as LGHNA and CDR2 as YNFKEQ. The CDR3 loop spans 16 amino acids. Trimming took off 0 bases at V and 0 bases at J, with 11 bases between the two ends. The chain's CDR3 is CASSQEAGLMNTEAFF. The DNA for the CDR3 is TGTGCCAGCAGCCAAGAAGCAGGCCTAATGAACACTGAAGCTTTCTTT.

This clonotype was detected many times. The chain combines TRBV28 with TRBJ1-1; 9 nucleotides match TRBD1. CDR3 length: 11 amino acids. V was clipped by 3 bases and J by 11 bases; unmatched bases: 1. In germline, CDR1 is MDHEN, CDR2 SYDVKM. The DNA of the CDR3 is TGTGCCAGCAGTTTCGGACAGGGGGCTTTCTTT. This sequence encodes CASSFGQGAFF.

Written as DNA, the CDR3 is TGTGCCAGCAGTTTGAGGGCGGACAGTTTTGAAGCTTTCTTT. Translated: CASSLRADSFEAFF. The chain employs TRBV12-3 or TRBV12-4 and TRBJ1-1, with D tentatively TRBD1 (6 bases). The V end lost 3 bases, the J end lost 7 bases, and 15 bases lay between the germline ends. The CDR3 is made up of 14 amino acids.

This chain's CDR3 is CASSPIAVTTDTQYF. CDR3 coding DNA: TGTGCCAGCAGCCCTATAGCCGTTACTACAGATACGCAGTATTTT. The genes are TRBV7-2 and TRBJ2-3; no reliable D call. The CDR3 totals 15 residues. Trimming removed 5 bases from V and 3 bases from J, with 15 bases in between. In germline, CDR1 is SGHTA, CDR2 FQGNSA.

V is TRBV7-6 and J is TRBJ2-3; 10 nucleotides align to TRBD1. Per germline, CDR1 SGHVS and CDR2 FNYEAQ. The junction had 9 bases not matched to a gene; V was cut back by 4 bases and J by 8 bases. This CDR3 has 15 amino acids. CDR3 coding DNA: TGTGCCAGCAGCTCCGACAGGGGGCTCTTTATTACGCAGTATTTT. Translating gives CASSSDRGLFITQYF.